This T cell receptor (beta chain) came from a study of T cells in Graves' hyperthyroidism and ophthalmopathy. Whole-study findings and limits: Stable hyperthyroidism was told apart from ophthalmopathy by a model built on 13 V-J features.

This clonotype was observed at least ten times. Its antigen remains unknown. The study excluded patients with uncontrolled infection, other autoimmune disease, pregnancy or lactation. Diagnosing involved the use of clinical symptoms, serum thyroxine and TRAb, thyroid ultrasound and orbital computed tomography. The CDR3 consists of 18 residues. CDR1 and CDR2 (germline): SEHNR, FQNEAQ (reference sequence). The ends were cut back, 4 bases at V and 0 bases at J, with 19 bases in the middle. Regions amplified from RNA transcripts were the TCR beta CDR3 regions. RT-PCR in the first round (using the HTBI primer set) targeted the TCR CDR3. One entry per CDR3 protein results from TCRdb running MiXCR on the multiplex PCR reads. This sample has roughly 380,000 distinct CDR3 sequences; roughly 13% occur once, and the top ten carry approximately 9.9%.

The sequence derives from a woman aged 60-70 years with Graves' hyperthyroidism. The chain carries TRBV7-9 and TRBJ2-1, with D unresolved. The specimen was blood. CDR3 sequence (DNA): TGTGCCAGCAGCTCCCGATGGTCCCGCTCAAGCTCCTACAATGAGCAGTTCTTC. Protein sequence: CASSSRWSRSSSYNEQFF.